The 17 T cell receptor beta chains below all came from one sample that was sequenced in a study of response to subunit inactivated influenza vaccine. Each CDR3 protein is one row after TCRdb ran MiXCR on the RT-PCR reads. The sample shows roughly 710,000 distinct CDR3 sequences, less than 15% of them seen only once. The sequencing here drew on PBMCs from blood, taken around 14 days before vaccination. All receptors derive from a man aged 45-65 years who received an inactivated influenza vaccine.

The chain is built from TRBV6-1 and TRBJ2-2; no firm D call. V was cut by 6 bases and J by 5 bases, with 10 bases left in between. This CDR3 is built from 13 residues. Germline V gives CDR1 MNHNS, CDR2 SASEGT. The CDR3 sequence is CASSQYRTGELFF. The CDR3 bases are TGTGCCAGCAGCCAATACCGGACCGGGGAGCTGTTTTTT.

Only a few counts were recorded for this clonotype. The chain links TRBV27 to TRBJ2-3; 7 bases are a match to TRBD1. The ends lost 6 bases at V and 3 bases at J; junction bases unmatched: 6. The CDR3 runs to 14 residues. Germline loops: CDR1 MNHEY, CDR2 SMNVEV (reference sequence). DNA of the CDR3: TGTGCCAGCAGCCCGGGACAGAAGACAGATACGCAGTATTTT. Translating it yields CASSPGQKTDTQYF.

The sample holds many counts of this clonotype. The V gene is TRBV2, the J gene TRBJ2-3, with D hard to call. The germline V gene encodes CDR1 SNHLY and CDR2 FYNNEI. The V and J ends lost 7 bases and 2 bases respectively, with 10 bases between them. The CDR3 has 13 amino acids. For the CDR3, the DNA is TGTGCCAGCACCGGACGGTTCACAGATACGCAGTATTTT. Protein product: CASTGRFTDTQYF.

This clonotype was seen only a few times. The chain combines TRBV18 with TRBJ2-7; D gene ambiguous. In germline, CDR1 is KGHSH, CDR2 LQKENI. The ends were cut back, 2 bases at V and 3 bases at J, with 11 bases in the middle. This CDR3 contains 14 residues. The CDR3: CASSPGMAGYEQYF. The CDR3 DNA sequence: TGTGCCAGCTCACCAGGGATGGCCGGCTACGAGCAGTACTTC.

The V call is TRBV12-3 or TRBV12-4, the J call TRBJ2-3; D call uncertain. V lost 7 bases to trimming and J lost 6 bases, with 17 bases between them. This CDR3 region has 14 residues. CDR3: CASTWTVTRDTQYF. CDR3 DNA sequence: TGTGCCAGCACCTGGACGGTGACGAGGGATACGCAGTATTTT.

The chain uses TRBV24-1 and TRBJ2-7; D may be TRBD2 (6 bases). The CDR3 has 15 residues. Trimming removed 2 bases from V and 2 bases from J, with 12 bases in between. Germline assignment: CDR1 KGHDR and CDR2 SFDVKD. The CDR3 reads CATSDSRDFPYEQYF. CDR3 bases: TGTGCCACCAGTGATTCCCGGGACTTCCCCTACGAGCAGTACTTC.

This clonotype was observed a handful of times. The CDR3 sequence is CASSLVTGGDHGYTF. The CDR3 nucleotides are TGTGCCAGCAGCTTAGTGACAGGGGGAGATCATGGCTACACCTTC. The rearrangement uses TRBV7-2 and TRBJ1-2, with 9 bases aligning to TRBD1. Trimming at V came to 1 base and at J to 6 bases, leaving 6 bases not matched to a gene. CDR1 is SGHTA, CDR2 FQGNSA, per germline. This CDR3 is 15 amino acids long. The variable domain in full, completed from reference TRBV7-2 and TRBJ1-2, reads GAGVSQSPSNKVTEKGKDVELRCDPISGHTALYWYRQSLGQGLEFLIYFQGNSAPDKSGLPSDRFSAERTGGSVSTLTIQRTQQEDSAVYLCASSLVTGGDHGYTFGSGTRLTVV.

The chain couples TRBV6-5 to TRBJ2-7; tentatively, D is TRBD2 (6 bases). Germline values: CDR1 MNHEY, CDR2 SVGAGI. This CDR3 is built from 14 residues. Trimming took off 2 bases at V and 7 bases at J, with 15 bases between the two ends. The CDR3 sequence: CASSYGGRAGEQYF. The CDR3 bases are TGTGCCAGCAGTTACGGAGGGAGAGCAGGAGAGCAGTACTTC.

The chain couples TRBV2 to TRBJ2-2; 12 bases match TRBD2. Trimming cost V 6 bases and J 6 bases; bases outside gene matches: 11. The length of the CDR3 is 17 residues. CDR1 SNHLY and CDR2 FYNNEI come from the germline V gene. CDR3 amino acids: CASRKGLAGGPAGELFF. CDR3 nucleotide sequence: TGTGCCAGCAGGAAAGGGCTAGCGGGAGGGCCCGCCGGGGAGCTGTTTTTT.

This clonotype was counted a few times. This chain connects TRBV4-1 to TRBJ1-2; 11 bases line up with TRBD1. Trimming removed 4 bases from V and 7 bases from J; junction bases left unmatched: 11. CDR1 MGHRA and CDR2 YSYEKL come from the germline V gene. The CDR3 sequence is 16 residues long. CDR3 region: CASSPQIGTGGFGYTF. As DNA, the CDR3 is TGCGCCAGCAGCCCCCAGATCGGGACAGGGGGTTTTGGCTACACCTTC.

The chain couples TRBV2 to TRBJ1-1; possible D gene TRBD1, 5 bases. This CDR3 has 12 residues. V shed 8 bases and J shed 6 bases, with 13 bases lying between them. Per germline, CDR1 SNHLY and CDR2 FYNNEI. The CDR3 bases are TGTGCCAGCGCCCTGACGGGGCCTGAAGCTTTCTTT. Protein: CASALTGPEAFF.

The chain recombines TRBV4-3 with TRBJ2-2, with 11 bases that match TRBD2. The V gene end was trimmed by 1 base and the J gene end by 6 bases; junction bases not matched to a gene: 10. Per germline, CDR1 LGHNA and CDR2 YSLEER. The CDR3 has 18 amino acids. CDR3 amino acids: CASSQVWRTSGSPGELFF. CDR3 DNA sequence: TGCGCCAGCAGCCAAGTTTGGCGTACTAGCGGGAGCCCCGGGGAGCTGTTTTTT.

This clonotype was counted between two and nine times. The gene calls are TRBV11-2 and TRBJ2-3, with TRBD1 as a possible D gene (8 bases). The CDR3 contains 14 residues. Per germline, CDR1 SGHAT and CDR2 FQNNGV. Trimming removed 8 bases from V and 3 bases from J, with 15 bases in between. The CDR3 spells CASGGDRRTDTQYF. Here the CDR3 DNA reads TGTGCCAGCGGGGGGGACAGGCGAACAGATACGCAGTATTTT.

Only a few counts were recorded for this clonotype. The chain joins TRBV6-5 to TRBJ2-5; 9 bases align to TRBD1. The germline CDR1 and CDR2 sequences are MNHEY and SVGAGI. Unmatched junction bases numbered 5, after V lost 0 bases and J lost 3 bases. The CDR3 extends over 16 amino acids. In DNA form, the CDR3 reads TGTGCCAGCAGTTACTCGTGGACAGGGGTTAAAGAGACCCAGTACTTC. Its translation: CASSYSWTGVKETQYF.

In its sample, this clonotype was seen many times. This chain links TRBV29-1 with TRBJ1-2, with no clear D. Trimming pared 3 bases from V and 4 bases from J, leaving 9 bases between. This CDR3 contains 12 residues. CDR1 is SQVTM and CDR2 is ANQGSEA in the germline V gene. CDR3 residues: CSVDLGVYGYTF. CDR3 nucleotides: TGCAGCGTTGATCTGGGCGTCTATGGCTACACCTTC.

V gene TRBV7-2 combines with J gene TRBJ2-5; D may be TRBD2 (6 bases). Germline assignment: CDR1 SGHTA and CDR2 FQGNSA. This CDR3 spans 13 amino acids. Trimming took 2 bases from V and 6 from J, leaving 10 bases between them. CDR3 sequence: CASSLHLAKTQYF. CDR3 bases: TGTGCCAGCAGCTTACATCTAGCGAAGACCCAGTACTTC.

The rearrangement uses TRBV27 and TRBJ2-3, with TRBD2 matching 8 bases. Trimming removed 3 bases from V and 2 bases from J; junction bases left unmatched: 10. The CDR3 sequence is 17 residues long. Germline V gene data show CDR1 as MNHEY and CDR2 as SMNVEV (reference sequence). CDR3 sequence (DNA): TGTGCCAGCAGTTTTATTTCTAGCGGGTCCTTCACAGATACGCAGTATTTT. Protein: CASSFISSGSFTDTQYF.